The 4 T cell receptor beta chains below were found in one sample sequenced in a study of radiotherapy plus CTLA-4 blockade in lung cancer. Repertoires were generated with immunoSEQ multiplex PCR, while TCRdb's copy carries only in-frame clones and drops some. The sample shows about 110,000 clones, 81% of them seen only once. The source material was peripheral blood, sampled from a patient treated with radiotherapy plus ipilimumab. These receptors came from a human donor with non-small cell lung cancer that progressed on radiotherapy plus ipilimumab. Some clones in this sample may be carry-over from other donors' samples.

V is TRBV7-6 and J is TRBJ1-6; possible D gene TRBD1, 6 bases. V was clipped by 5 bases and J by 7 bases, with 15 bases between them. Germline V gene sequence: CDR1 SGHVS, CDR2 FNYEAQ. This CDR3 has 15 amino acids. As DNA, the CDR3 is TGTGCCAGCAGCCAACTTTCGGGGGCGAATTCACCCCTCCACTTT. This codes for CASSQLSGANSPLHF.

This clone was observed a few times. V and J are TRBV18 and TRBJ2-1, with 8 nucleotides matching TRBD2. The CDR3 has 14 amino acids. V gave up 0 bases and J gave up 8 bases; unmatched junction bases: 3. Looked up from germline, CDR1 is KGHSH and CDR2 is LQKENI. CDR3 DNA sequence: TGTGCCAGCTCACCACCCAGGACTAGCTATGAGCAGTTCTTC. Translated, it gives CASSPPRTSYEQFF.

This rearrangement joins TRBV7-9 to TRBJ1-2; D perhaps matches TRBD1 (6 bases). There are 15 residues in the CDR3. Germline CDR1 reads SEHNR; CDR2 reads FQNEAQ (reference sequence). Trimming stripped 5 bases from V and 5 bases from J, with 18 bases between. In DNA, the CDR3 is TGTGCCAGCAGCGCCTACGGACAGAGGGTGTATGGCTACACCTTC. Encoded protein: CASSAYGQRVYGYTF.

A word on this clone: The junction shows a germline mismatch at one end, possibly a read error. V usage is TRBV18 and J usage is TRBJ1-5; the D is unclear. The CDR3 length is 18 residues. Germline V gives CDR1 KGHSH, CDR2 LQKENI. The DNA of the CDR3 is TGTGCCAGCTCACGTGAGGCGTACTCAAGGGTCTTTGATCAACCCCAGCATTTT. It translates to CASSREAYSRVFDQPQHF. Full variable domain (remainder filled in from reference TRBV18 and TRBJ1-5): NAGVMQNPRHLVRRRGQEARLRCSPMKGHSHVYWYRQLPEEGLKFMVYLQKENIIDESGMPKERFSAEFPKEGPSILRIQQVVRGDSAAYFCASSREAYSRVFDQPQHFGDGTRLSIL.